This T cell receptor (beta chain) was sequenced in a study of blood T cell repertoires in COVID-19. Study context: COVID-19 samples from acute and convalescent phases originated in the United States, Italy and Spain. From T cells, B-cell-depleted T cells, or PBMCs came the material, which was cDNA or gDNA.

The CDR3 contains 13 residues. After removal of 11 bases from V and 4 bases from J, the junction contained 7 bases not matched to a gene. In germline, CDR1 is LGHDT, CDR2 YNNKEL (reference sequence). In the original analysis: Amplification from reference gene primers served as the basis for estimated nucleated cell counts. Clones were read by immunoSEQ multiplex PCR, and TCRdb kept only the in-frame ones, dropping some. V, J and clone size derive from that table, while D and trimming were established from the DNA sequence. The data contain under 300,000 clones, roughly 88% of them singletons. This TCR was sampled from a man aged 30 to 45 who had recovered from COVID-19. The rearrangement joins TRBV3-1 (or the pseudogene TRBV3-2) to TRBJ1-4; 7 bases are a match to TRBD1. What was sequenced was peripheral blood. The CDR3 protein is CAGDSLLNEKLFF. DNA for the CDR3: TGTGCCGGGGACAGCCTCCTTAATGAAAAACTGTTTTTT.